These T cell receptor beta chains were read from a single sample in a study of T-cell memory formation after mild COVID-19. TCRdb processed the 5' RACE reads anew with MiXCR; each CDR3 protein has one entry. Of about 6,100 distinct CDR3 sequences in the sample, over 15% were seen once. Sequencing used PBMCs or a T cell subset sorted from them (not recorded which). The receptor set was obtained from an adult woman who had mild COVID-19 (a few samples of this study predate the infection). Cell type and time point are not known. Each CDR3 is given with its conserved first and last residue. The order of the fields is J gene, V gene, D gene, clone size, CDR3 protein, CDR3 DNA. A D gene is named only where the DNA matches it firmly. Some rows mark clone size as missing; the rest say once, few, many or name a class of expanded clone.

TRBJ2-6 TRBV19 NA many CASSTGQGANVLTF TGTGCCAGTAGTACCGGACAGGGGGCCAACGTCCTGACTTTC
TRBJ2-3 TRBV5-1 NA NA CASSRRTITDTQYF TGCGCCAGCAGCCGAAGGACTATCACAGATACGCAGTATTTT
TRBJ2-6 TRBV29-1 NA many CSVTGSNSGANVLTF TGCAGCGTTACAGGGTCAAACTCTGGGGCCAACGTCCTGACTTTC
TRBJ1-5 TRBV13 NA many CASSSGPFQPQHF TGTGCCAGCAGCTCAGGACCGTTTCAGCCCCAGCATTTT
TRBJ2-7 TRBV5-1 NA many CASSYGTANYEQYF TGCGCCAGCAGCTACGGGACGGCTAACTACGAGCAGTACTTC
TRBJ2-5 TRBV29-1 TRBD1 many CSATGGKETQYF TGCAGCGCCACAGGGGGCAAGGAGACCCAGTACTTC
TRBJ2-7 TRBV27 TRBD2 NA CASSPGTSGGRYEQYF TGTGCCAGCAGTCCAGGGACTAGCGGGGGCAGGTACGAGCAGTACTTC
TRBJ2-7 TRBV5-4 NA many CASSDTYEQYF TGTGCCAGCAGCGACACCTACGAGCAGTACTTC
TRBJ2-1 TRBV7-9 NA many CASSLSQGLASYNEQFF TGTGCCAGCAGCTTATCCCAGGGGCTGGCCTCCTACAATGAGCAGTTCTTC
TRBJ2-4 TRBV7-2 NA many CASSERFGLNIQYF TGTGCCAGCAGCGAGCGGTTCGGGCTAAACATTCAGTACTTC
TRBJ2-2 TRBV27 NA many CASAMGHRTGWELFF TGTGCCAGCGCCATGGGACACCGTACCGGGTGGGAGCTGTTTTTT
TRBJ2-1 TRBV6-1 NA many CASSEQMVEPYNEQFF TGTGCCAGCAGTGAACAAATGGTGGAGCCCTACAATGAGCAGTTCTTC
TRBJ1-2 TRBV7-9 NA many CASSEPGAENGYTF TGTGCCAGCAGCGAGCCAGGGGCGGAGAATGGCTACACCTTC
TRBJ2-4 TRBV24-1 TRBD1 NA CATSDSTPGQQNIQYF TGTGCCACCAGTGATTCTACACCGGGACAGCAAAACATTCAGTACTTC
TRBJ2-1 TRBV14 TRBD2 many CASSQRAGGHSYNEQFF TGTGCCAGCAGCCAACGAGCGGGAGGGCACTCCTACAATGAGCAGTTCTTC
TRBJ1-1 TRBV20-1 NA many CSAVRGAPYMNTEAFF TGCAGTGCTGTTAGAGGGGCGCCTTATATGAACACTGAAGCTTTCTTT
TRBJ2-7 TRBV3-1 NA many CASSITRGTGYEQYF TGTGCCAGCAGCATTACCCGGGGGACGGGTTACGAGCAGTACTTC